This record covers a single TCR beta chain. Its target is unknown. Produced via immunoSEQ multiplex PCR; TCRdb's table is partial and in-frame only. The sample lists about 120,000 clones; 85% to 90% were seen once. This sample is drawn from a study of T cell responses to AZD1222 COVID-19 vaccine. Whole-study findings and limits: Reportedly, nearly half of unique spike TCRs recognized epitopes outside B.1.351/B.1.1.7 mutations.

V was pared by 1 base and J by 8 bases, with 8 bases between. This CDR3 is 13 amino acids long. The sequencing used peripheral blood, collected on day 0 of AZD1222 vaccination. The genes are TRBV12-3 or TRBV12-4 and TRBJ1-4; D not resolved. The receptor was derived from an adult in good health. CDR3 nucleotide sequence: TGTGCCAGCAGTTTAGGGGTTTGGGAAAAACTGTTTTTT. As protein: CASSLGVWEKLFF.